A selection of T cell receptor beta chains follows, all from one sample in a study of vaccination and CD4 T cells after COVID-19. TCRdb itself ran the PCR reads through MiXCR, one entry per CDR3 protein. In the table there are 25,000 to 35,000 distinct CDR3 sequences, around 50% of which are singletons. The starting material was CD4+ T cells from blood, obtained about 7 months after SARS-CoV-2 vaccination. These receptors came from a human donor who had recovered from COVID-19. Both conserved end residues are part of each CDR3.

CDR3 protein	J gene	V gene
CASNGGRTDTQYF	TRBJ2-3	TRBV19
CASKNPEATDTQYF	TRBJ2-3	TRBV6-1
CASSLTGTEYQETQYF	TRBJ2-5	TRBV12-3/TRBV12-4
CASSSHGTGGRRSNQPQHF	TRBJ1-5	TRBV27
CASRSSTTGELFF	TRBJ2-2	TRBV6-2/TRBV6-3
CASSLLAEITDTQYF	TRBJ2-3	TRBV7-9
CATGQGHTGELFF	TRBJ2-2	TRBV6-2/TRBV6-3
CSAKGLPSTDTQYF	TRBJ2-3	TRBV20-1
CASSLRDYYQETQYF	TRBJ2-5	TRBV5-8
CASSYYGLAGVQGTQYF	TRBJ2-5	TRBV6-5
CASSLSYSDDEAFF	TRBJ1-1	TRBV7-8
CASSKQGYRQPQHF	TRBJ1-5	TRBV6-2/TRBV6-3
CASSQARTAYEQYF	TRBJ2-7	TRBV4-3
CSVSPGGYNEQFF	TRBJ2-1	TRBV20-1
CASGGALIGYTF	TRBJ1-2	TRBV4-3
CASGTRHEQYF	TRBJ2-7	TRBV6-1
CASSLLNRGREAFF	TRBJ1-1	TRBV28
CATNRGFGYGYTF	TRBJ1-2	TRBV6-1
CASTRWTGGRINTEAFF	TRBJ1-1	TRBV7-6
CASSFSLAWRGYEQYF	TRBJ2-7	TRBV7-8
CASRLGVGPETQYF	TRBJ2-5	TRBV12-2
CASSAGLADILTDTQYF	TRBJ2-3	TRBV10-1
CASSARPLNYGYTF	TRBJ1-2	TRBV6-1
CAIRPTGPGEQFF	TRBJ2-1	TRBV10-3